This TCR beta chain was identified during a study of response to subunit inactivated influenza vaccine. Note on this clonotype: Its antigen is not identified.

Trimming shortened V by 4 bases and J by 5 bases, and 9 bases separated the two germline ends. This CDR3 is built from 12 residues. Germline V gene lookup returns CDR1 DFQATT and CDR2 SNEGSKA (reference sequence). Study findings and constraints: The authors proposed limited new T cell recruitment per seasonal influenza vaccination.

TCRdb processed the RT-PCR reads anew with MiXCR; each CDR3 protein has one entry. The table has approximately 700,000 distinct CDR3 sequences, 15% to 18% seen once. The source was PBMCs from blood, collected 11 to 12 days after vaccination. This chain uses TRBV20-1 with TRBJ2-1; D remains ambiguous. The TCR originated in a man aged 50 to 60 who received an inactivated influenza vaccine. The CDR3 DNA reads TGCAGTGCTAAGTATACCGACAATGAGCAGTTCTTC. Protein product: CSAKYTDNEQFF.